This TCR beta chain came from a study of blood T cell repertoires in COVID-19. Study as a whole: Nucleic acid was either cDNA or gDNA, and it came from T cells, B-cell-depleted T cells, or PBMCs.

Generated by immunoSEQ multiplex PCR, the TCRdb table keeps only in-frame clones and is missing some. The sample yields about 430,000 clones, around nine tenths seen once. The CDR3 length is 13 residues. The ends were cut back, 4 bases at V and 5 bases at J, with 11 bases in the middle. Per germline, CDR1 SGHAT and CDR2 FQNNGV. In terms of age and location, participants ranged from roughly 18 to 90 years and lived in about 25 US areas. J is TRBJ2-5 and V is TRBV11-2; perhaps TRBD2 as D (5 bases). The sequence was collected from a young woman who had been exposed to COVID-19. Sequencing used PBMCs or T cells enriched from blood (not recorded which). For the CDR3, the DNA is TGTGCCAGCAGCTCTTTACGAGGGGAGACCCAGTACTTC. It encodes CASSSLRGETQYF. Combining the CDR3 with reference TRBV11-2 and TRBJ2-5 gives the whole variable domain EAGVAQSPRYKIIEKRQSVAFWCNPISGHATLYWYQQILGQGPKLLIQFQNNGVVDDSQLPKDRFSAERLKGVDSTLKIQPAKLEDSAVYLCASSSLRGETQYFGPGTRLLVL.